This T cell receptor (beta chain) was retrieved from a study of CD8+ T cells in alopecia areata. The sorting of pooled cutaneous lymph node cells relied on CD4, CD8alpha, NKG2D, NKG2ACE and other markers. RNA, once extracted, was reverse transcribed into cDNA for use as the sequencing template. TCRdb's table, derived via immunoSEQ multiplex PCR, lists solely in-frame clones and lacks some. This sample comprises around 290,000 clones, none seen once only. Trimming at V came to 0 bases and at J to 4 bases, leaving 8 bases not matched to a gene. This CDR3 spans 19 amino acids. Per the germline V gene, CDR1 is LGHNA and CDR2 is YNLKQL (reference sequence). A few counts support this clone. The gene symbols are mouse symbols. The read comes to an end 3 residues before the CDR3 does, leaving the germline J gene to fill in the end.

This receptor was taken from a C3H/HeJ mouse with alopecia areata. Mouse strain MHC haplotype: H2-k. Material: CD4+ T cells sorted from a lymph node. The chain couples TRBV5 to TRBJ1-6, with 11 bases identical to TRBD1. TRBJ1-6 is labeled an ORF, and its function is uncertain. Incomplete CDR3 DNA: TGTGCCAGCAGCCAAGAGCCAAAAGGGACAGGGGGGTATAATTCGCCC. The encoded protein is CASSQEPKGTGGYNSP. The whole CDR3 region reads CASSQEPKGTGGYNSPLYF.